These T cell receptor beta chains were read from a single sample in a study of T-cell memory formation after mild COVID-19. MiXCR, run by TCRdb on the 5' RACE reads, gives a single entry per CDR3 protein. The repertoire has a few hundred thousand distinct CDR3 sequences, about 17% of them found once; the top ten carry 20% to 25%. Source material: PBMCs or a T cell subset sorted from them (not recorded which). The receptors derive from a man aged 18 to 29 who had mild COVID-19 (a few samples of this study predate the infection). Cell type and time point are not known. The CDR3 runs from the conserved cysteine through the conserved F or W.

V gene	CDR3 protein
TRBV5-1	CASSRVRTGSGANVLTF
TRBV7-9	CASTWTGGRHEQFF
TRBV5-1	CASSEGQNQPQHF
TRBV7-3	CASSLRGDPHSPLHF
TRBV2	CASSEDVRAYEQYF
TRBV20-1	CSANRLSAGLGTQYF
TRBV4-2	CASSPSGRGGRGELFF
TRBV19	CASSGTKPADTQYF
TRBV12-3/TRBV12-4	CASSPTSYGGNQPQHF
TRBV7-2	CASSFHSDTEAFF
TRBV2	CASSAAPRTEAFF
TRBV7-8	CASSLRGLMNTEAFF
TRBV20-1	CSALGGRQETQYF
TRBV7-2	CASSTATGGWAGELFF
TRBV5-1	CASRGDRGRGNIQYF
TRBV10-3	CAISDARPTNYGYTF
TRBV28	CASSLGTASPQYF
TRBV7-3	CASSWDRYNEQFF
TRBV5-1	CASRGTNTGELFF
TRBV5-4	CASSLYVGRKTQYF
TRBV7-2	CASSPTFGGGHEFF
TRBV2	CASSVERGRGANVLTF
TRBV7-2	CASSPRVTIGELFF
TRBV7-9	CASSLAPVPDTQYF
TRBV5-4	CASSRRAGQLNTEAFF
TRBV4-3	CASSQTGTLQETQYF
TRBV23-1	CASSQSGTGTTGELFF
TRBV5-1	CASSLIRGAKNIQYF
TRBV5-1	CASNRRTGGFEQFF
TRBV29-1	CSVVPRASTDTQYF
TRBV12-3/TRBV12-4	CASSYTNTGELFF
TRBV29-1	CSVVSDGNNEQFF